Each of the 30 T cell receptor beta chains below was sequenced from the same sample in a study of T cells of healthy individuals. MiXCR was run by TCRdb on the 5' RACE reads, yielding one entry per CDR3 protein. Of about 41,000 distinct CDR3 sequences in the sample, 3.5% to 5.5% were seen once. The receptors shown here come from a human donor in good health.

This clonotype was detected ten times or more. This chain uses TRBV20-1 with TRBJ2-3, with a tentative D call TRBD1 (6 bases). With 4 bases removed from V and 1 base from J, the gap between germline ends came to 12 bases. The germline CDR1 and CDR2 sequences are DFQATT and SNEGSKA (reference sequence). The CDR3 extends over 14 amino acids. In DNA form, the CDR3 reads TGCAGTGCTAATGACAGGTGGGGCACAGATACGCAGTATTTT. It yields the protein CSANDRWGTDTQYF.

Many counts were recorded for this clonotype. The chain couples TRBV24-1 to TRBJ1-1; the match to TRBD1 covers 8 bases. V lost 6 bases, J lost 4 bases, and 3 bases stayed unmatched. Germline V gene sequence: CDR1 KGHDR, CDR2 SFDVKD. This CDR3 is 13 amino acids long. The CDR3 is CATSQGAGTEAFF. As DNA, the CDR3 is TGTGCCACCAGTCAGGGGGCGGGCACTGAAGCTTTCTTT.

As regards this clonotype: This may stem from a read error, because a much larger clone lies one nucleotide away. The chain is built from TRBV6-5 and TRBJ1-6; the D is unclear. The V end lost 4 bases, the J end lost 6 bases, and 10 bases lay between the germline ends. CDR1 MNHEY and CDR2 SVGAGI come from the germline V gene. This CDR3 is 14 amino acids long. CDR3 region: CASSSWQRNSPLHF. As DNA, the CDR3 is TGTGCCAGCAGTTCGTGGCAGCGTAATTCACCCCTCCACTTT.

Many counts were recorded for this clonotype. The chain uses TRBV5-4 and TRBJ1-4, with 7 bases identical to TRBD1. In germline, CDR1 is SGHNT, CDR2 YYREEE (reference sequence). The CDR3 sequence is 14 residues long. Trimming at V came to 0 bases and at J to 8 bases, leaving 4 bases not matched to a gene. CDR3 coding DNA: TGTGCCAGCAGCTTGGGAGGGGGCCAGGAAAAACTGTTTTTT. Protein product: CASSLGGGQEKLFF.

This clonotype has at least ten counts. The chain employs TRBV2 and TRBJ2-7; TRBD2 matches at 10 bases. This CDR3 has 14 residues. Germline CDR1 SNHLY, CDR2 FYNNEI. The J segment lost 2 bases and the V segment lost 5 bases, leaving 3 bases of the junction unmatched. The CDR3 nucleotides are TGTGCCAGCAGTACTAGCGGGACCACCTACGAGCAGTACTTC. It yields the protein CASSTSGTTYEQYF.

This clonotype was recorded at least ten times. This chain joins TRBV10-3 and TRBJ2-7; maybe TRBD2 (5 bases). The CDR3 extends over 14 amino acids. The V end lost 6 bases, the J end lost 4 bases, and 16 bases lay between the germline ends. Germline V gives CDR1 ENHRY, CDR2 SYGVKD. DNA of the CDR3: TGTGCCATCAGCGAACTAGGTCCGGGGTACGAGCAGTACTTC. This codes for CAISELGPGYEQYF.

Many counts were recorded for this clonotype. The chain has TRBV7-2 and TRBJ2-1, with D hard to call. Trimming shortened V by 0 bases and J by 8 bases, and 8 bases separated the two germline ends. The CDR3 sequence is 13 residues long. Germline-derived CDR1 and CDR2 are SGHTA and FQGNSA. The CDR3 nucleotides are TGTGCCAGCAGCTTAGCAAGGGAAGATGAGCAGTTCTTC. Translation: CASSLAREDEQFF. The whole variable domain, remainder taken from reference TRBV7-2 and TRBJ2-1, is GAGVSQSPSNKVTEKGKDVELRCDPISGHTALYWYRQSLGQGLEFLIYFQGNSAPDKSGLPSDRFSAERTGGSVSTLTIQRTQQEDSAVYLCASSLAREDEQFFGPGTRLTVL.

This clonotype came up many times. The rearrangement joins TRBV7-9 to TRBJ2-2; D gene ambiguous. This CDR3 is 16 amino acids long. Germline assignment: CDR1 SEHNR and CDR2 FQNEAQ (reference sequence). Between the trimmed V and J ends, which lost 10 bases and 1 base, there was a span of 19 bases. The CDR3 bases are TGTGCCATCCCGCCCCAGAATCAGGAGAACACCGGGGAGCTGTTTTTT. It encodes CAIPPQNQENTGELFF.

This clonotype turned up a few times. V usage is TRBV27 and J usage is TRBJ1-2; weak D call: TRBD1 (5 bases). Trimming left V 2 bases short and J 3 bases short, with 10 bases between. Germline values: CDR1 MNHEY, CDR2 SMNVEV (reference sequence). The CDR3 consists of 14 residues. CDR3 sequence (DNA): TGTGCCAGCAGTTTAAAGGAGGGGTACTATGGCTACACCTTC. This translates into CASSLKEGYYGYTF.

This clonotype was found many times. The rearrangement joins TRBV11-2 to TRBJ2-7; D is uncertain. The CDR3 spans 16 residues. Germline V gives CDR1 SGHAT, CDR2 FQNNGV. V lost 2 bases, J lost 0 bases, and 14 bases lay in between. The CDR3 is CASSLNLAPISYEQYF. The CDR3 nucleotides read TGTGCCAGCAGCTTAAACCTGGCCCCGATCTCCTACGAGCAGTACTTC.

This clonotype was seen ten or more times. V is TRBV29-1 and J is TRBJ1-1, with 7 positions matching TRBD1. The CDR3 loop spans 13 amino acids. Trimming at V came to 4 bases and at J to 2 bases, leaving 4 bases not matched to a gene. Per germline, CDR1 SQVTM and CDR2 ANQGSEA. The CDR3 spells CSVGVGGNTEAFF. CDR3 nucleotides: TGCAGCGTTGGGGTAGGGGGCAACACTGAAGCTTTCTTT.

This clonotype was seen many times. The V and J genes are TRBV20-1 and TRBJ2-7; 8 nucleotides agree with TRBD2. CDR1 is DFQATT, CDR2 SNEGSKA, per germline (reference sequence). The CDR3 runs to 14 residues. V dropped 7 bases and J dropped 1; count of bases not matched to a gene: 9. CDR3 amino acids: CSVNWAGGSYEQYF. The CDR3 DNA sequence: TGCAGTGTTAATTGGGCGGGAGGTTCCTACGAGCAGTACTTC.

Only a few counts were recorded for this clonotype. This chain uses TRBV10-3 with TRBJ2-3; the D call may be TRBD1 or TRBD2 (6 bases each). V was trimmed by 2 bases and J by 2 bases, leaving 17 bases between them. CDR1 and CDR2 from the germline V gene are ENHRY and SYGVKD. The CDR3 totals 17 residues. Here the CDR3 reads CAISERPGRDNTDTQYF. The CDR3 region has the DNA TGTGCCATCAGTGAGCGCCCTGGGCGGGACAACACAGATACGCAGTATTTT.

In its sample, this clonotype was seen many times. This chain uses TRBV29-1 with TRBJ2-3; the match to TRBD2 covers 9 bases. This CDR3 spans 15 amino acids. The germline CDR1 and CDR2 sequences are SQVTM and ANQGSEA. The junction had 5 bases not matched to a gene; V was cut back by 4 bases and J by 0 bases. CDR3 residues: CSVAASGRSTDTQYF. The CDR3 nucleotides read TGCAGCGTTGCTGCGAGCGGGAGGAGCACAGATACGCAGTATTTT.

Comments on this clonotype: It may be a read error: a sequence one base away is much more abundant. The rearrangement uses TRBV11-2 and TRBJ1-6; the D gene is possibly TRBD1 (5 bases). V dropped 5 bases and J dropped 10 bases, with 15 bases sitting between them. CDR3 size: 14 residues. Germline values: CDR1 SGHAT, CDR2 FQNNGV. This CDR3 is CASSLNTGRSPLHF. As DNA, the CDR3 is TGTGCCAGCAGCCTAAATACAGGAAGATCACCCCTCCACTTT.

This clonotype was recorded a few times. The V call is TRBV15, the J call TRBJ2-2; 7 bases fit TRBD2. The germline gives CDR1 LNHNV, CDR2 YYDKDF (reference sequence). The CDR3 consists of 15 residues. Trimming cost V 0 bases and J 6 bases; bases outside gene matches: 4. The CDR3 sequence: CATSREGGRAGELFF. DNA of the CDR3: TGTGCCACCAGCAGAGAGGGAGGGAGAGCCGGGGAGCTGTTTTTT.

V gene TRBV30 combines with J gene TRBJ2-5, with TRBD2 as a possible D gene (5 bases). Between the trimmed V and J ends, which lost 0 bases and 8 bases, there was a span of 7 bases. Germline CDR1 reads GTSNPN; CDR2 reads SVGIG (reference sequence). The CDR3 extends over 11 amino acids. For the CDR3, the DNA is TGTGCCTGGAGTGTTGGAGGAACCCAGTACTTC. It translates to CAWSVGGTQYF. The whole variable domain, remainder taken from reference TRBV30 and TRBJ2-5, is SQTIHQWPATLVQPVGSPLSLECTVEGTSNPNLYWYRQAAGRGLQLLFYSVGIGQISSEVPQNLSASRPQDRQFILSSKKLLLSDSGFYLCAWSVGGTQYFGPGTRLLVL.

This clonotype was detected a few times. As DNA, the CDR3 is TGCAGCGTTGAGGGCTACACCTTC. Translating gives CSVEGYTF. V is TRBV29-1 and J is TRBJ1-2, with no clear D. Germline CDR1 is SQVTM and CDR2 is ANQGSEA. Trimming stripped 3 bases from V and 8 bases from J, with 1 base between. The CDR3 has 8 residues. The entire variable domain, with the rest obtained from reference TRBV29-1 and TRBJ1-2, is as follows: SAVISQKPSRDICQRGTSLTIQCQVDSQVTMMFWYRQQPGQSLTLIATANQGSEATYESGFVIDKFPISRPNLTFSTLTVSNMSPEDSSIYLCSVEGYTFGSGTRLTVV.

The CDR3, as DNA: TGCGCCAGCAGCTTGGAGGGACCGAACACTGAAGCTTTCTTT. As protein: CASSLEGPNTEAFF. This chain uses TRBV5-1 with TRBJ1-1; the D gene is possibly TRBD1 (5 bases). The CDR3 loop spans 14 amino acids. V was trimmed by 0 bases and J by 1 base, leaving 7 bases between them. Per germline, CDR1 SGHRS and CDR2 YFSETQ.

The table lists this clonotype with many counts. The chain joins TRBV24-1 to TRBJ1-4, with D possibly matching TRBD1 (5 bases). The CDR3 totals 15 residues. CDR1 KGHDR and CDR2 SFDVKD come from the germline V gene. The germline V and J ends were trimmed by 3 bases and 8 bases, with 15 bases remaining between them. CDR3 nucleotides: TGTGCCACCAGTGATGGGACCGGGCAGAGGGAAAAACTGTTTTTT. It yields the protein CATSDGTGQREKLFF.

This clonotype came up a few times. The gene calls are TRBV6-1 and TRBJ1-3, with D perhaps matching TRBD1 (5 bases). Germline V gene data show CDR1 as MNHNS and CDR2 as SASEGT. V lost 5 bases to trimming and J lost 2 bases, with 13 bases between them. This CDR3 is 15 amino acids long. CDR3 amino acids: CASSSPGETGNTIYF. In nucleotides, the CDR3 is TGTGCCAGCAGTTCGCCGGGGGAAACTGGAAACACCATATATTTT.

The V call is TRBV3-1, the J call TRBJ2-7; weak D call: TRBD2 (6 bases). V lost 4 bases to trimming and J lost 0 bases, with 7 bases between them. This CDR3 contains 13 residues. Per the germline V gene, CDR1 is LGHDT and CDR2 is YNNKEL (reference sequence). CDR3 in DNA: TGTGCCAGCAGCCGGGACTTCTCCTACGAGCAGTACTTC. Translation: CASSRDFSYEQYF.

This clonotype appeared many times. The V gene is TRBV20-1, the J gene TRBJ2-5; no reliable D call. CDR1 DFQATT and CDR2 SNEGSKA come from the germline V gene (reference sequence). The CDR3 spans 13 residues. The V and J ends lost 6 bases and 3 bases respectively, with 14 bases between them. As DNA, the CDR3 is TGCAGTGCCCGTCCAGGATCGGAAGAGACCCAGTACTTC. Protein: CSARPGSEETQYF.

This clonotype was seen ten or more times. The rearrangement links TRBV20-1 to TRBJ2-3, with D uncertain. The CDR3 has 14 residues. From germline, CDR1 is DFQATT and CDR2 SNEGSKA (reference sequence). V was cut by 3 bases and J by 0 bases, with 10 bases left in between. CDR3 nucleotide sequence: TGCAGTGCTAGGAGGTCTACTAGCACAGATACGCAGTATTTT. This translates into CSARRSTSTDTQYF.

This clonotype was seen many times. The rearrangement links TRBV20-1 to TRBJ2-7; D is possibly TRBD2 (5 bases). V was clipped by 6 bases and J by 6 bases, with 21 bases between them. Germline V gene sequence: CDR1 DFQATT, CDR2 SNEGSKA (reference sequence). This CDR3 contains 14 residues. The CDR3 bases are TGCAGTGCCACCTCTAACGGGAATCGACTCGAGCAGTACTTC. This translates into CSATSNGNRLEQYF.

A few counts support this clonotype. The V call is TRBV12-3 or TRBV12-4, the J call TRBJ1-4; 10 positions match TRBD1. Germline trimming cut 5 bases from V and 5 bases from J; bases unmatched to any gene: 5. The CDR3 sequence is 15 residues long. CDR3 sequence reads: CASSPRQGANEKLFF. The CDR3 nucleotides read TGTGCCAGCAGTCCTCGACAGGGGGCAAATGAAAAACTGTTTTTT.

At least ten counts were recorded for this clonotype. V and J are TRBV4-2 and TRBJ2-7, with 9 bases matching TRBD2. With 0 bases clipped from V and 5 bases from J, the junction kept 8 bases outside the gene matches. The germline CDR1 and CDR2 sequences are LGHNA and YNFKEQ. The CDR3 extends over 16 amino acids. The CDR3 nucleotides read TGTGCCAGCAGCCAAGACTCCAGCGGGAGGTGGGACGAGCAGTACTTC. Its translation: CASSQDSSGRWDEQYF.

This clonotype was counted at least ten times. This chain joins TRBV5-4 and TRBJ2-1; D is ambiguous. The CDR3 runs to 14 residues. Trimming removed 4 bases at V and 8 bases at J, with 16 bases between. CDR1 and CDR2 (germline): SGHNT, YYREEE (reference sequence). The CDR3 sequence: CASSVKFGPDEQFF. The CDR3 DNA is TGTGCCAGCAGCGTCAAATTTGGGCCCGATGAGCAGTTCTTC.

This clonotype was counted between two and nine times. The DNA of the CDR3 is TGTGCCAGCTCCAGGGGGCAGGAGGAAAAACTGTTTTTT. It is translated as CASSRGQEEKLFF. The J gene is TRBJ1-4, the V gene TRBV18; 8 bases align to TRBD1. The CDR3 spans 13 residues. Per the germline V gene, CDR1 is KGHSH and CDR2 is LQKENI. V gave up 6 bases and J gave up 8 bases; unmatched junction bases: 5.

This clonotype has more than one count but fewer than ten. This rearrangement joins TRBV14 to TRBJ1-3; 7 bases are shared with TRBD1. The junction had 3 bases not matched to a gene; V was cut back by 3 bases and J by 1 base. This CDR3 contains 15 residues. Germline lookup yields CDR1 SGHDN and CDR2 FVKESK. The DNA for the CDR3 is TGTGCCAGCAGCCAGCGACAGGGTTCTGGAAACACCATATATTTT. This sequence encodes CASSQRQGSGNTIYF. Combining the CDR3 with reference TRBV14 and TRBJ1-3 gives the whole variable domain EAGVTQFPSHSVIEKGQTVTLRCDPISGHDNLYWYRRVMGKEIKFLLHFVKESKQDESGMPNNRFLAERTGGTYSTLKVQPAELEDSGVYFCASSQRQGSGNTIYFGEGSWLTVV.